What follows are 16 T cell receptor beta chains derived from one specimen sequenced in a study of CD8 T cells in ankylosing spondylitis (dated by TCRdb to about 2017). The protocol used for the library was 5' RACE. These reads were obtained on an Illumina HiSeq 2500. TCRdb reprocessed the public reads (quality trimming at Q25 with fastp, clone calling with MiXCR) and kept in-frame beta chains. Rows merge per CDR3 protein into single entries with the most common DNA and genes. For this sample the table gives about 200,000 distinct CDR3 sequences, of which roughly 13% were detected only once. The ten biggest clones cover more than 15% of the sample. Sequenced: blood, either unsorted or a sorted T cell fraction (not recorded which). These receptors all stem from a male donor with ankylosing spondylitis or in good health (not recorded which).

The rearrangement links TRBV7-9 to TRBJ2-1; perhaps TRBD1 as D (6 bases). The CDR3 runs 16 residues. V lost 1 base to trimming and J lost 4 bases, with 14 bases between them. Germline values: CDR1 SEHNR, CDR2 FQNEAQ (reference sequence). CDR3 nucleotide sequence: TGTGCCAGCAGCTTAGGAAGGGCGAGGGGGTACAATGAGCAGTTCTTC. It specifies CASSLGRARGYNEQFF.

This clonotype was observed a handful of times. At one boundary the junction diverges from the germline segment, which might be a read error. The chain carries TRBV4-1 and TRBJ2-1; D call uncertain. CDR1 is MGHRA, CDR2 YSYEKL, per germline. This CDR3 has 17 residues. In DNA, the CDR3 is TGCGCCAGCAGCCAAGTAGTTCTATCGAGTTCCTCCAATGAGCAGTTCTTC. Translation: CASSQVVLSSSSNEQFF.

The chain couples TRBV5-1 to TRBJ1-2, with 7 bases identical to TRBD1. Trimming took 4 bases from V and 0 from J; bases not matched to a gene: 3. Per germline, CDR1 SGHRS and CDR2 YFSETQ. The CDR3 is made up of 14 amino acids. The CDR3 loop is CASSAGQTNYGYTF. The CDR3 region has the DNA TGCGCCAGCAGCGCGGGACAGACTAACTATGGCTACACCTTC.

The V call is TRBV11-3, the J call TRBJ2-7; TRBD1 or TRBD2 may be the D gene (5 bases each). The CDR3 is made up of 14 amino acids. Trimming removed 2 bases from V and 4 bases from J, with 12 bases in between. CDR1 SGHNT and CDR2 YENEEA come from the germline V gene. In DNA form, the CDR3 reads TGTGCCAGCAGCTTAATAAGGGGAGTATACGAGCAGTACTTC. Its protein product is CASSLIRGVYEQYF.

This clonotype is classed as medium-sized. The chain has TRBV6-4 and TRBJ2-3, with TRBD2 as a possible D gene (7 bases). The length of the CDR3 is 14 residues. Germline CDR1 MRHNA, CDR2 SNTAGT. Deletions cut 2 bases from V and 2 bases from J, with 8 bases between. The CDR3 coding sequence is TGTGCCAGCAGTGACGGGGGGGCCACAGATACGCAGTATTTT. It yields the protein CASSDGGATDTQYF.

This clonotype is large in the sample. The chain uses TRBV4-2 and TRBJ2-2, with a weak D call TRBD2 (6 bases). The CDR3 sequence is 16 residues long. Trimming took off 0 bases at V and 5 bases at J, with 13 bases between the two ends. Germline V lookup: CDR1 LGHNA, CDR2 YNFKEQ. The CDR3 reads CASSQERGSPTGELFF. The CDR3, as DNA: TGTGCCAGCAGCCAAGAGCGGGGCTCCCCGACCGGGGAGCTGTTTTTT.

The chain is built from TRBV12-3 or TRBV12-4 and TRBJ1-1; TRBD1 might be the D (5 bases). V lost 5 bases, J lost 4 bases, and 17 bases lay in between. CDR3 length: 15 amino acids. The CDR3 DNA sequence: TGTGCCAGCAGTCCCAATGGGGCCGGAGGCACTGAAGCTTTCTTT. Protein sequence: CASSPNGAGGTEAFF.

This clonotype has a handful of counts. The chain links TRBV5-6 to TRBJ2-1; 7 positions match TRBD1. J was trimmed by 0 bases and V by 0 bases; bases with no gene match: 12. Germline loops: CDR1 SGHDT, CDR2 YYEEEE. The CDR3 totals 19 residues. CDR3 in DNA: TGTGCCAGCAGCTTGGGGGCCGGGACAGCCCCGATCTCCTACAATGAGCAGTTCTTC. This gives the protein CASSLGAGTAPISYNEQFF.

The chain links TRBV5-1 to TRBJ1-2; D ambiguous. Germline CDR1 and CDR2: SGHRS and YFSETQ. The CDR3 is 15 amino acids. V lost 5 bases and J lost 4, with 18 bases in between. CDR3 amino acids: CASRIQTYSAYGYTF. CDR3 bases: TGCGCCAGCAGAATACAGACGTACTCTGCCTATGGCTACACCTTC.

This rearrangement joins TRBV2 to TRBJ2-1; TRBD2 matches at 8 bases. Germline V gene lookup returns CDR1 SNHLY and CDR2 FYNNEI. This CDR3 is built from 17 residues. V trimming: 7 bases; J trimming: 4 bases; junction bases outside the gene matches: 15. CDR3 in amino acids: CASIPGTSGSLYNEQFF. In DNA, the CDR3 is TGTGCCAGCATCCCGGGCACTAGCGGTTCTTTATACAATGAGCAGTTCTTC.

This chain uses TRBV18 with TRBJ2-2; D unclear. The CDR3 has 14 amino acids. Germline V gene data show CDR1 as KGHSH and CDR2 as LQKENI. The germline V and J ends were trimmed by 1 base and 4 bases, with 7 bases remaining between them. CDR3 bases: TGTGCCAGCTCACCACGGCAGAGCACCGGGGAGCTGTTTTTT. Residues: CASSPRQSTGELFF. The variable domain in full, with the rest retrieved from reference TRBV18 and TRBJ2-2, is NAGVMQNPRHLVRRRGQEARLRCSPMKGHSHVYWYRQLPEEGLKFMVYLQKENIIDESGMPKERFSAEFPKEGPSILRIQQVVRGDSAAYFCASSPRQSTGELFFGEGSRLTVL.

This clonotype was counted a few times. The chain employs TRBV5-1 and TRBJ2-1; 7 bases map to TRBD2. Germline CDR1 reads SGHRS; CDR2 reads YFSETQ. V shed 3 bases and J 7 bases; nucleotides not matched to a gene: 7. CDR3 length: 14 residues. CDR3 amino acids: CASSYGTNPNEQFF. In DNA form, the CDR3 reads TGCGCCAGCAGCTATGGGACTAATCCAAATGAGCAGTTCTTC.

The chain carries TRBV7-9 and TRBJ2-5, with 9 positions matching TRBD1. The CDR3 totals 13 residues. V dropped 5 bases and J dropped 9; count of bases not matched to a gene: 7. Germline CDR1 reads SEHNR; CDR2 reads FQNEAQ (reference sequence). CDR3 region: CASSTGTGKAQYF. In DNA form, the CDR3 reads TGTGCCAGCAGCACCGGGACAGGGAAGGCCCAGTACTTC.

Only a few counts were recorded for this clonotype. The J gene is TRBJ2-7, the V gene TRBV20-1; no clear D gene. The V gene's germline CDR1 is DFQATT and CDR2 SNEGSKA (reference sequence). V lost 3 bases and J 3 bases, leaving 6 bases between the germline ends. The CDR3 covers 11 residues. The DNA for the CDR3 is TGCAGTGCTAGGACTTTCTACGAGCAGTACTTC. This gives the protein CSARTFYEQYF.

The table lists this clonotype with a few counts. V usage is TRBV6-5 and J usage is TRBJ2-7, with D perhaps matching TRBD2 (5 bases). CDR3 length: 11 amino acids. Germline CDR1 is MNHEY and CDR2 is SVGAGI. The V gene lost 1 base and the J gene lost 10 bases, with 8 bases spanning the gap. The CDR3, as DNA: TGTGCCAGCAGTTACTTGGAGGTCCAGTACTTC. Residues: CASSYLEVQYF.

There are a few counts of this clonotype. V is TRBV3-1 and J is TRBJ1-2; D possibly corresponds to TRBD1 (5 bases). CDR1 LGHDT and CDR2 YNNKEL come from the germline V gene (reference sequence). V lost 1 base and J 2 bases, leaving 14 bases between the germline ends. This CDR3 spans 16 amino acids. CDR3 nucleotides: TGTGCCAGCAGCCAAGCGTGGCGACAGCCCAACTATGGCTACACCTTC. Translation gives CASSQAWRQPNYGYTF.